This T cell receptor (beta chain) was sequenced in a study of regulatory T cells in long-lasting Graves disease. Germline lookup yields CDR1 SGHTA and CDR2 FQGTGA. This CDR3 is 15 amino acids long. The V and J ends lost 1 base and 3 bases respectively, with 11 bases between them. CDR3 regions were amplified by Arm-PCR using iRepertoire HTBI primers to build TCR beta libraries. As handled by the study authors: Overall, samples carried roughly 60 TRBV and 15 or so TRBJ segments. TCRdb re-analysed the multiplex PCR reads in MiXCR, keeping a single row per CDR3 protein. TCRdb, not the authors, supplied the V and J calls. The table shows 400,000 to 550,000 distinct CDR3 sequences, with roughly 17% occurring only once. This clonotype was detected a few times. The time point is: newly diagnosed GD, antithyroid drugs for less than 3 months. Researchers made the TCR library from RNA that was extracted from PBMCs.

This same sample was also part of a study on T cells in Graves' hyperthyroidism and ophthalmopathy. That source adds: Patients aged 18 to 65 had newly diagnosed hyperthyroidism of under 2 months' duration. The HTBI primer set served for first-round RT-PCR of the TCR CDR3. Among clonotypes expanded in thyroid above 0.001, most were also found in blood.

This chain uses TRBV7-3 with TRBJ2-3, with a tentative D call TRBD2 (5 bases). This sequence originates from a young woman with Graves disease. The specimen comprised peripheral blood mononuclear cells (PBMCs), sampled at new diagnosis, from a patient treated with antithyroid drugs. The CDR3 spells CASSLSVGATDTQYF. The CDR3 coding sequence is TGTGCCAGCAGCTTAAGTGTGGGAGCAACAGATACGCAGTATTTT.